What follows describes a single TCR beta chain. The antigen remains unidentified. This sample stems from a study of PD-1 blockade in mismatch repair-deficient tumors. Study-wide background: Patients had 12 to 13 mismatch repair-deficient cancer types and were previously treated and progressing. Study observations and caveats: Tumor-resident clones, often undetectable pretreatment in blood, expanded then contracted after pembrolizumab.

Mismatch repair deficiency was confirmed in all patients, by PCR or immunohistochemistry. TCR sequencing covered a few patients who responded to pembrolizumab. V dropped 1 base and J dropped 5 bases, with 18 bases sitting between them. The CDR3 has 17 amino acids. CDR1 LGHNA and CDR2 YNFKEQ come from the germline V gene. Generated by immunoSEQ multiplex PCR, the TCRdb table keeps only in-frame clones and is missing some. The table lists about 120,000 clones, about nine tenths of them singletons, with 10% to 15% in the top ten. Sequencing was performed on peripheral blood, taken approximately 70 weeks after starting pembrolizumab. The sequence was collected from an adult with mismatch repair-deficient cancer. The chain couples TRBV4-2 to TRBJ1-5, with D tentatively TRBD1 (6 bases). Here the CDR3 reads CASSQVGALGGHQPQHF. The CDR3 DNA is TGTGCCAGCAGCCAAGTGGGGGCCCTAGGTGGCCATCAGCCCCAGCATTTT.